These 32 T cell receptor beta chains came from one sample sequenced in a study of T cells after yellow fever vaccination. TCRdb reprocessed the 5' RACE reads via MiXCR and lists one record per CDR3 protein. The data show 340,000 or so distinct CDR3 sequences, with around 12% seen just once and 2.5% to 3.5% held by the top ten. The material sequenced was CD4+ T cells sorted from PBMCs, taken 15 days after the yellow fever booster vaccination. The receptors come from a man aged 18 to 29 who received the YFV17D yellow fever vaccine.

The chain combines TRBV7-2 with TRBJ2-7, with 14 bases fitting TRBD2. The germline gives CDR1 SGHTA, CDR2 FQGNSA. The J segment lost 4 bases and the V segment lost 6 bases, leaving 5 bases of the junction unmatched. The CDR3 spans 15 residues. The CDR3 DNA sequence: TGTGCCAGCAGACCTCGGACTAGCGGGGGGTACGAGCAGTACTTC. Translating gives CASRPRTSGGYEQYF.

This clonotype appeared many times. The chain joins TRBV9 to TRBJ1-6, with D unresolved. CDR3 length: 15 residues. Germline loops: CDR1 SGDLS, CDR2 YYNGEE. V lost 0 bases to trimming and J lost 6 bases, with 10 bases between them. For the CDR3, the DNA is TGTGCCAGCAGCGTAGTAGGAAACATTAATTCACCCCTCCACTTT. Translating it yields CASSVVGNINSPLHF. Looking up the rest from reference TRBV9 and TRBJ1-6 gives the full variable domain: DSGVTQTPKHLITATGQRVTLRCSPRSGDLSVYWYQQSLDQGLQFLIQYYNGEERAKGNILERFSAQQFPDLHSELNLSSLELGDSALYFCASSVVGNINSPLHFGNGTRLTVT.

This clonotype was seen ten or more times. The rearrangement links TRBV5-6 to TRBJ1-2, with 7 bases matching TRBD1. J was trimmed by 4 bases and V by 6 bases; bases with no gene match: 9. This CDR3 is 14 amino acids long. Germline CDR1 and CDR2: SGHDT and YYEEEE. In DNA form, the CDR3 reads TGTGCCAGCAACGCACGGACAGGCGCCTATGGCTACACCTTC. Its translation: CASNARTGAYGYTF.

This clonotype was seen a few times. The junction departs from germline at one end; a sequencing error may be responsible. V and J are TRBV7-9 and TRBJ1-2; TRBD1 might be the D (6 bases). The CDR3 extends over 15 amino acids. From germline, CDR1 is SEHNR and CDR2 FQNEAQ (reference sequence). The DNA for the CDR3 is TGTGCCGGCAGCTTAGGGGGGTCCTCTAACTATGGCTACACCTTC. Protein product: CAGSLGGSSNYGYTF.

A few counts support this clonotype. The chain has TRBV3-1 and TRBJ2-1, with a tentative D call TRBD2 (5 bases). The V end was cut by 0 bases, the J end by 1 base, with 10 bases between. CDR1 is LGHDT and CDR2 is YNNKEL in the germline V gene (reference sequence). This CDR3 comprises 16 residues. The CDR3 DNA sequence: TGTGCCAGCAGCCAAGATTTCGGGGTTTCCTACAATGAGCAGTTCTTC. Protein: CASSQDFGVSYNEQFF.

The chain links TRBV10-3 to TRBJ1-4; D remains ambiguous. Germline V CDR1 and CDR2: ENHRY, SYGVKD. The CDR3 is made up of 15 amino acids. Trimming removed 11 bases from V and 0 bases from J, with 16 bases in between. As DNA, the CDR3 is TGTGCCGTCAAAAATTCATCGACAACTAATGAAAAACTGTTTTTT. Its translation is CAVKNSSTTNEKLFF.

This clonotype was seen a handful of times. The V call is TRBV7-7, the J call TRBJ1-3; D remains ambiguous. The CDR3 sequence is 13 residues long. The V end was cut by 6 bases, the J end by 3 bases, with 9 bases between. In germline, CDR1 is SSHAT, CDR2 FNYEAQ (reference sequence). CDR3 in DNA: TGTGCCAGCAGTCGCTCGGGTGGAAACACCATATATTTT. Translating it yields CASSRSGGNTIYF.

The V and J genes are TRBV27 and TRBJ1-1; D call uncertain. CDR1 and CDR2 (germline): MNHEY, SMNVEV (reference sequence). The V and J ends lost 5 bases and 7 bases respectively, with 17 bases between them. The CDR3 length is 14 residues. CDR3: CASSPIGPRFEAFF. CDR3 sequence (DNA): TGTGCCAGCAGTCCCATTGGACCGAGGTTTGAAGCTTTCTTT.

This clonotype has more than one count but fewer than ten. The chain carries TRBV11-2 and TRBJ2-3, with D hard to call. Germline loops: CDR1 SGHAT, CDR2 FQNNGV. The CDR3 extends over 9 amino acids. Trimming removed 9 bases from V and 5 bases from J, with 3 bases in between. In DNA form, the CDR3 reads TGTGCCAGGTTAGATACGCAGTATTTT. This encodes CARLDTQYF.

This clonotype was observed at least ten times. The rearrangement links TRBV6-1 to TRBJ1-5, with 9 bases lining up with TRBD1. The junction had 2 bases not matched to a gene; V was cut back by 4 bases and J by 1 base. CDR1 is MNHNS, CDR2 SASEGT, per germline. The CDR3 runs 15 residues. CDR3 sequence reads: CASSAGQGSNQPQHF. DNA for the CDR3: TGTGCCAGCAGTGCGGGACAGGGAAGCAATCAGCCCCAGCATTTT.

The chain links TRBV5-6 to TRBJ2-3; TRBD2 matches 7 bases. CDR1 is SGHDT and CDR2 is YYEEEE in the germline V gene. J lost 2 bases, V lost 4 bases, and 13 bases had no gene match. The CDR3 loop spans 17 amino acids. CDR3 DNA sequence: TGTGCCAGCAGCATTGGCCCGGGAGGAAGGAACACAGATACGCAGTATTTT. Residues: CASSIGPGGRNTDTQYF.

This clonotype has at least ten counts. J is TRBJ2-4 and V is TRBV7-6; maybe TRBD1 (6 bases). The CDR3 is 18 amino acids. Germline values: CDR1 SGHVS, CDR2 FNYEAQ. With 5 bases removed from V and 6 bases from J, the gap between germline ends came to 26 bases. CDR3 region: CASSARRGKNPERNIQYF. CDR3 nucleotide sequence: TGTGCCAGCAGCGCCCGCAGGGGTAAGAATCCGGAGAGAAACATTCAGTACTTC.

In this sample, this clonotype turned up a few times. The CDR3 here is CASSQGAQLSQFF. In DNA form, the CDR3 reads TGTGCCAGCTCACAGGGGGCCCAGTTATCGCAGTTCTTC. V usage is TRBV11-3 and J usage is TRBJ2-1; 9 positions match TRBD1. CDR3 size: 13 residues. Germline loops: CDR1 SGHNT, CDR2 YENEEA. The V and J ends lost 8 bases and 12 bases, in that order; junction bases with no gene match: 11.

This chain connects TRBV5-1 to TRBJ1-4; D ambiguous. This CDR3 is 15 amino acids long. The V gene lost 0 bases and the J gene lost 6 bases, with 12 bases spanning the gap. Per germline, CDR1 SGHRS and CDR2 YFSETQ. The DNA of the CDR3 is TGCGCCAGCAGCTTGGACGGCCCAGAAGATGAAAAACTGTTTTTT. Translating gives CASSLDGPEDEKLFF.

This clonotype was seen only a few times. The genes are TRBV5-4 and TRBJ2-7; D is undetermined. Between the trimmed V and J ends, which lost 0 bases and 7 bases, there was a span of 14 bases. The germline CDR1 and CDR2 sequences are SGHNT and YYREEE (reference sequence). This CDR3 is built from 14 residues. The CDR3 DNA sequence: TGTGCCAGCAGCTTGGCCGGGCCCGTGAGGGAGCAGTACGTC. Translated: CASSLAGPVREQYV.

This clonotype was counted many times. The chain recombines TRBV9 with TRBJ2-3, with D hard to call. Germline V gene lookup returns CDR1 SGDLS and CDR2 YYNGEE. CDR3 size: 12 residues. Between the trimmed V and J ends, which lost 0 bases and 4 bases, there was a span of 3 bases. CDR3 in DNA: TGTGCCAGCAGCGTAGGGGCAGATACGCAGTATTTT. This encodes CASSVGADTQYF. Full variable domain (remainder filled in from reference TRBV9 and TRBJ2-3): DSGVTQTPKHLITATGQRVTLRCSPRSGDLSVYWYQQSLDQGLQFLIQYYNGEERAKGNILERFSAQQFPDLHSELNLSSLELGDSALYFCASSVGADTQYFGPGTRLTVL.

This clonotype was seen a few times. The V and J genes are TRBV5-1 and TRBJ2-1, with D uncertain. The CDR3 sequence is 15 residues long. Germline assignment: CDR1 SGHRS and CDR2 YFSETQ. Between the trimmed V and J ends, which lost 2 bases and 0 bases, there was a span of 9 bases. CDR3 nucleotide sequence: TGCGCCAGCAGCTTTTTTCCGAGCTCCTACAATGAGCAGTTCTTC. Protein product: CASSFFPSSYNEQFF. Based on the CDR3 plus reference TRBV5-1 and TRBJ2-1, the full variable domain is KAGVTQTPRYLIKTRGQQVTLSCSPISGHRSVSWYQQTPGQGLQFLFEYFSETQRNKGNFPGRFSGRQFSNSRSEMNVSTLELGDSALYLCASSFFPSSYNEQFFGPGTRLTVL.

At least ten counts were recorded for this clonotype. The J gene is TRBJ2-7, the V gene TRBV6-2 or TRBV6-3; the D is unclear. The CDR3 length is 11 residues. Trimming shortened V by 8 bases and J by 12 bases, and 17 bases separated the two germline ends. Germline assignment: CDR1 MNHEY and CDR2 SVGEGT. The CDR3 DNA sequence: TGTGCCAGCGGATACGGGCCGACACCGTACGTC. Residues: CASGYGPTPYV.

In this sample, this clonotype turned up a few times. The V and J genes are TRBV5-1 and TRBJ1-4, with 8 bases matching TRBD1. The length of the CDR3 is 16 residues. Germline CDR1 and CDR2: SGHRS and YFSETQ. Trimming cost V 0 bases and J 4 bases; bases outside gene matches: 5. This chain's CDR3 is CASSLVSGQGNEKLFF. Written as DNA, the CDR3 is TGCGCCAGCAGCTTGGTATCCGGACAGGGTAATGAAAAACTGTTTTTT.

The V gene is TRBV12-5, the J gene TRBJ2-2, with 13 bases identical to TRBD2. Germline lookup yields CDR1 LGHNT and CDR2 FRNRAP. This CDR3 is built from 17 residues. V was clipped by 6 bases and J by 0 bases; unmatched bases: 4. CDR3 amino acids: CASGRLAGGSNTGELFF. The CDR3 DNA reads TGTGCTAGTGGCAGACTAGCGGGGGGCTCGAACACCGGGGAGCTGTTTTTT.

This clonotype was recorded a few times. V usage is TRBV19 and J usage is TRBJ1-5; D gene ambiguous. V shed 6 bases and J shed 9 bases, with 12 bases lying between them. Per germline, CDR1 LNHDA and CDR2 SQIVND (reference sequence). The CDR3 runs to 12 residues. CDR3 residues: CASRSGPGPQHF. Written as DNA, the CDR3 is TGTGCCAGTAGGAGCGGACCTGGGCCCCAGCATTTT.

The chain recombines TRBV24-1 with TRBJ2-3; D unclear. The CDR3 runs 12 residues. V lost 5 bases and J 3 bases, leaving 5 bases between the germline ends. Germline V gene data show CDR1 as KGHDR and CDR2 as SFDVKD. The CDR3 nucleotides are TGTGCCACCAGTGCAGCTACAGATACGCAGTATTTT. This translates into CATSAATDTQYF.

This chain uses TRBV27 with TRBJ2-3, with 8 bases identical to TRBD1. V gave up 5 bases and J gave up 2 bases; unmatched junction bases: 6. This CDR3 contains 15 residues. The germline gives CDR1 MNHEY, CDR2 SMNVEV (reference sequence). The CDR3, as DNA: TGTGCCAGCAGTCCGCCGGGACAGGACACAGATACGCAGTATTTT. Its translation is CASSPPGQDTDTQYF.

This clonotype was detected a few times. The V call is TRBV16, the J call TRBJ2-3; D uncertain. With 2 bases removed from V and 1 base from J, the gap between germline ends came to 16 bases. The length of the CDR3 is 17 residues. Germline V lookup: CDR1 KGHSY, CDR2 FQNENV. The CDR3 region is CASSQRERVWGTDTQYF. CDR3 sequence (DNA): TGTGCCAGCAGCCAACGCGAACGGGTATGGGGCACAGATACGCAGTATTTT.

The V and J genes are TRBV6-2 or TRBV6-3 and TRBJ1-1; the D is unclear. The V and J ends lost 2 bases and 6 bases respectively, with 13 bases between them. The CDR3 is 14 residues long. The germline V gene encodes CDR1 MNHEY and CDR2 SVGEGT. CDR3 amino acids: CASSYQVLTAEAFF. The DNA of the CDR3 is TGTGCCAGCAGTTACCAGGTACTAACCGCTGAAGCTTTCTTT.

V is TRBV18 and J is TRBJ2-3; TRBD2 is a possible D gene (5 bases). V was pared by 0 bases and J by 4 bases, with 11 bases between. Germline V CDR1 and CDR2: KGHSH, LQKENI. This CDR3 has 15 residues. In nucleotides, the CDR3 is TGTGCCAGCTCACCACCTCTCGGAGGCGCAGATACGCAGTATTTT. Its protein is CASSPPLGGADTQYF.

The chain joins TRBV6-4 to TRBJ2-2; no clear D. This CDR3 contains 14 residues. Germline V CDR1 and CDR2: MRHNA, SNTAGT. Trimming took off 5 bases at V and 4 bases at J, with 11 bases between the two ends. This CDR3 is CASSPMRGTGELFF. The CDR3 coding sequence is TGTGCCAGCAGTCCTATGAGAGGCACCGGGGAGCTGTTTTTT.

The chain carries TRBV4-1 and TRBJ2-5; 9 nucleotides agree with TRBD1. The CDR3 is 15 amino acids. Germline V gene sequence: CDR1 MGHRA, CDR2 YSYEKL. Trimming at V came to 2 bases and at J to 1 base, leaving 2 bases not matched to a gene. This chain's CDR3 is CASSQTDRGQETQYF. CDR3 sequence (DNA): TGCGCCAGCAGCCAAACGGACAGGGGCCAAGAGACCCAGTACTTC.

This clonotype was detected a few times. J is TRBJ1-4 and V is TRBV4-1, with no clear D. With 1 base removed from V and 5 bases from J, the gap between germline ends came to 20 bases. CDR1 is MGHRA, CDR2 YSYEKL, per germline. The CDR3 contains 18 residues. The CDR3 DNA sequence: TGCGCCAGCAGCCAAGGCCGGGGAATCGGCTTGCTAAATGAAAAACTGTTTTTT. It codes for CASSQGRGIGLLNEKLFF.

This clonotype has a handful of counts. V usage is TRBV27 and J usage is TRBJ1-6, with D uncertain. This CDR3 spans 9 amino acids. From germline, CDR1 is MNHEY and CDR2 SMNVEV (reference sequence). Trimming took off 9 bases at V and 15 bases at J, with 9 bases between the two ends. The CDR3 DNA is TGTGCCAGTAATCCTCTCCTCCACTTT. It translates to CASNPLLHF.

This clonotype was found a few times. V gene TRBV7-9 combines with J gene TRBJ2-1; TRBD1 aligns across 8 bases. Germline loops: CDR1 SEHNR, CDR2 FQNEAQ (reference sequence). The CDR3 is 15 residues long. J lost 8 bases, V lost 5 bases, and 11 bases had no gene match. DNA for the CDR3: TGTGCCAGCAGCCGGACAGGGCATTCGGGCGATGAGCAGTTCTTC. This encodes CASSRTGHSGDEQFF. Drawing the rest from reference TRBV7-9 and TRBJ2-1, the complete variable domain is DTGVSQNPRHKITKRGQNVTFRCDPISEHNRLYWYRQTLGQGPEFLTYFQNEAQLEKSRLLSDRFSAERPKGSFSTLEIQRTEQGDSAMYLCASSRTGHSGDEQFFGPGTRLTVL.

Only a few counts were recorded for this clonotype. The chain links TRBV7-2 to TRBJ1-2; TRBD1 might be the D (5 bases). The CDR3 totals 14 residues. CDR1 is SGHTA and CDR2 is FQGNSA in the germline V gene. V lost 6 bases, J lost 8 bases, and 19 bases lay in between. CDR3 protein: CASRRNRDRGGYTF. For the CDR3, the DNA is TGTGCCAGCAGGCGCAACCGGGACCGGGGGGGCTACACCTTC.